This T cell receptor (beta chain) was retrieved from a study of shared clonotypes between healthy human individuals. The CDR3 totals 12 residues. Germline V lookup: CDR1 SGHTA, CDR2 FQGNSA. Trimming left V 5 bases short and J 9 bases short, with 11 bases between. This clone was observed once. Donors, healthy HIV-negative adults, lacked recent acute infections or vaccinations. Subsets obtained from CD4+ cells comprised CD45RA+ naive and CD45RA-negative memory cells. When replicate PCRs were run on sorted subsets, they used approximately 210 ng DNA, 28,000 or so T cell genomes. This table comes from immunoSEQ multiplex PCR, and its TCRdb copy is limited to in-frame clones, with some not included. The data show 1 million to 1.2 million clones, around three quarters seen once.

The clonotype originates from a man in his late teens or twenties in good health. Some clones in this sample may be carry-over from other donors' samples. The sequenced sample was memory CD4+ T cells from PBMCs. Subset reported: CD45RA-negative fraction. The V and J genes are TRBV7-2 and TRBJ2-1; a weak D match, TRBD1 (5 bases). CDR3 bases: TGTGCCAGCAGCCTCCAAAGGGGTGAGCAGTTCTTC. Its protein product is CASSLQRGEQFF.